Following are 9 T cell receptor beta chains from one sample sequenced in a study of identical twins. TCRdb used MiXCR to reprocess the 5' RACE reads, holding one entry per CDR3 protein. The table records roughly 1,500,000 distinct CDR3 sequences, about 31% of them present only once. Sequenced sample: cord blood. The receptors here all came from a newborn girl in good health.

The rearrangement links TRBV10-3 to TRBJ2-1; D unclear. The CDR3 length is 14 residues. Germline loops: CDR1 ENHRY, CDR2 SYGVKD. V was shortened by 10 bases and J by 8 bases, with 21 bases between the two germline ends. The CDR3 region is CASGPGWAGDEQFF. The DNA for the CDR3 is TGTGCCAGCGGACCGGGTTGGGCTGGCGATGAGCAGTTCTTC.

A few counts support this clonotype. The V call is TRBV7-2, the J call TRBJ1-1, with a weak D call TRBD1 (6 bases). V lost 5 bases and J 9 bases, leaving 16 bases between the germline ends. CDR3 length: 13 residues. CDR1 and CDR2 from the germline V gene are SGHTA and FQGNSA. The CDR3, as DNA: TGTGCCAGCAGCCCCAAGAGGACAGCGCAAGCTTTCTTT. Protein product: CASSPKRTAQAFF.

The rearrangement links TRBV5-1 to TRBJ1-1, with 8 positions matching TRBD1. Germline lookup yields CDR1 SGHRS and CDR2 YFSETQ. This CDR3 comprises 17 residues. V trimming: 2 bases; J trimming: 2 bases; junction bases outside the gene matches: 11. The CDR3 DNA follows: TGCGCCAGCAGCTTTGGTCCTGACAGGGGTTACAACACTGAAGCTTTCTTT. Translated: CASSFGPDRGYNTEAFF.

The rearrangement links TRBV20-1 to TRBJ2-5, with 10 bases lining up with TRBD2. The end of the DNA fits TRBJ2-7 better, so the J call may be wrong. CDR3 size: 14 residues. Germline V lookup: CDR1 DFQATT, CDR2 SNEGSKA (reference sequence). CDR3 DNA sequence: TGCAGTGCTAGGGGTCCTAGCGGGAGTCTCGAGCAGTACTTC. It is translated as CSARGPSGSLEQYF.

The chain is built from TRBV20-1 and TRBJ1-1, with 9 bases lining up with TRBD1. This CDR3 is 14 amino acids long. The V gene's germline CDR1 is DFQATT and CDR2 SNEGSKA (reference sequence). V shed 7 bases, J shed 1 base, and the junction held 7 bases outside the gene matches. Written as DNA, the CDR3 is TGCAGTGTGGAGGACAGGGGAGAGAACACTGAAGCTTTCTTT. Translated: CSVEDRGENTEAFF.

The chain is built from TRBV9 and TRBJ2-3, with D perhaps matching TRBD2 (7 bases). Trimming left V 0 bases short and J 7 bases short, with 12 bases between. Germline V CDR1 and CDR2: SGDLS, YYNGEE. This CDR3 has 14 residues. CDR3 sequence reads: CASSVGGGAHTQYF. The CDR3 region has the DNA TGTGCCAGCAGCGTAGGTGGGGGGGCGCATACGCAGTATTTT.

The V and J genes are TRBV11-2 and TRBJ2-3; 8 bases map to TRBD2. Per the germline V gene, CDR1 is SGHAT and CDR2 is FQNNGV. With V trimmed by 5 bases and J by 0 bases, 7 bases remained unmatched. The CDR3 is made up of 16 amino acids. The CDR3 nucleotides are TGTGCCAGCAGCCTGACTAGCGCCCCTAGCACAGATACGCAGTATTTT. Residues: CASSLTSAPSTDTQYF.

A word on this clonotype: A junction end diverges from the germline sequence, so it may reflect a read error. CDR3 DNA: TGCGCCAGCAATAACAGGGGAAGGGGTCAGCCCCGGCATTTT. Amino acid sequence: CASNNRGRGQPRHF. The chain is built from TRBV10-1 and TRBJ1-5, with TRBD1 identical over 7 bases. Germline values: CDR1 WNHNN, CDR2 SYGVQD (reference sequence). This CDR3 has 14 amino acids.

This chain joins TRBV12-3 or TRBV12-4 and TRBJ2-7; D is uncertain. The CDR3 consists of 16 residues. Trimming took 0 bases from V and 4 from J, leaving 16 bases between them. The CDR3 sequence is CASSLALKLGRYEQYF. The CDR3 DNA reads TGTGCCAGCAGTTTAGCGCTAAAACTCGGCAGGTACGAGCAGTACTTC.